This TCR beta chain came from a study of post-analysis software for immune sequencing data. In regard to this clonotype: Its antigen is still unknown.

General study results and limits: F-measure co-clustering was strong for batch-matched samples. Higher frequency in patients than in controls was seen for about five TRBV segments, with TRBV5-6, TRBV5-1 and TRBV20-1 among them. Comparison with controls showed significantly lower normalized Chao1 diversity in multiple sclerosis patients.

Presence of unique molecular identifiers characterized the TCR beta cDNA libraries. There were roughly 0.95 to 11 million T cells, and about half a million cDNA molecules came from them. MiXCR, applied by TCRdb to the PCR reads, yields one record per CDR3 protein. This sample has about 400,000 distinct CDR3 sequences, with roughly 38% found just once. Between the trimmed V and J ends, which lost 8 bases and 4 bases, there was a span of 12 bases. CDR1 and CDR2 from the germline V gene are LNHDA and SQIVND (reference sequence). The CDR3 is 13 residues long. Input material: blood. The chain is built from TRBV19 and TRBJ1-5; no clear D. The TCR comes from a girl aged 5-17 years with multiple sclerosis. The CDR3 is CASGARGNQPQHF. The CDR3 bases are TGTGCCAGTGGTGCCCGGGGTAATCAGCCCCAGCATTTT.